What follows are 14 T cell receptor beta chains derived from one specimen sequenced in a study of radiation and T cells in renal cell carcinoma. Measured with immunoSEQ multiplex PCR; TCRdb has only the in-frame clones, and not every one. The data show about 150,000 clones, 80% to 90% seen once. Described time point: blood 2 weeks post-SBRT. The treatment denotes: 15 Gy SBRT to primary tumor, nephrectomy 4 weeks later. This specimen was blood, taken from a patient whose treatment included radiotherapy and nephrectomy. Every receptor here comes from a woman between 45 and 60 years old with renal cell carcinoma.

The chain uses TRBV2 and TRBJ1-2; D is possibly TRBD1 (5 bases). The CDR3 length is 14 residues. Germline CDR1 SNHLY, CDR2 FYNNEI. V was shortened by 5 bases and J by 8 bases, with 18 bases between the two germline ends. Written as DNA, the CDR3 is TGTGCCAGCAGTTACCTCGGTCAGGGCGAGGGCTACACCTTC. Translation: CASSYLGQGEGYTF.

This chain joins TRBV7-2 and TRBJ2-7; D might be TRBD1 (6 bases). Germline CDR1 SGHTA, CDR2 FQGNSA. Trimming took 4 bases from V and 2 from J, leaving 12 bases between them. The CDR3 extends over 14 amino acids. DNA for the CDR3: TGTGCCAGCAGCTCCCGGACAGCCACCTACGAGCAGTACTTC. Its translation is CASSSRTATYEQYF. The full variable domain, its missing parts supplied by reference TRBV7-2 and TRBJ2-7, is GAGVSQSPSNKVTEKGKDVELRCDPISGHTALYWYRQSLGQGLEFLIYFQGNSAPDKSGLPSDRFSAERTGGSVSTLTIQRTQQEDSAVYLCASSSRTATYEQYFGPGTRLTVT.

The genes are TRBV5-1 and TRBJ2-4, with 11 nucleotides matching TRBD2. The germline V gene has CDR1 SGHRS and CDR2 YFSETQ. Germline trimming cut 0 bases from V and 9 bases from J; bases unmatched to any gene: 8. This CDR3 is built from 16 residues. CDR3 nucleotides: TGCGCCAGCAGCTTGGAGGCTAGCGGGGGGCCGGGCATTCAGTACTTC. As protein: CASSLEASGGPGIQYF. The variable domain in full, with the rest retrieved from reference TRBV5-1 and TRBJ2-4, is KAGVTQTPRYLIKTRGQQVTLSCSPISGHRSVSWYQQTPGQGLQFLFEYFSETQRNKGNFPGRFSGRQFSNSRSEMNVSTLELGDSALYLCASSLEASGGPGIQYFGAGTRLSVL.

V usage is TRBV11-1 and J usage is TRBJ2-7; D perhaps matches TRBD1 (5 bases). This CDR3 has 14 amino acids. Germline V lookup: CDR1 SGHAT, CDR2 FQDESV (reference sequence). Trimming took 1 base from V and 2 from J, leaving 9 bases between them. The CDR3 sequence: CASSLGDSPYEQYF. CDR3 nucleotide sequence: TGTGCCAGCAGCTTAGGTGACAGCCCCTACGAGCAGTACTTC.

The chain recombines TRBV19 with TRBJ2-7; D assignment may be TRBD1 or TRBD2 (5 bases each). This CDR3 region has 14 residues. Germline values: CDR1 LNHDA, CDR2 SQIVND (reference sequence). V was trimmed by 4 bases and J by 2 bases, leaving 12 bases between them. The CDR3 DNA sequence: TGTGCCAGTAGTACACGGGGCAGACCCTACGAGCAGTACTTC. Protein sequence: CASSTRGRPYEQYF.

This chain uses TRBV2 with TRBJ1-2; TRBD1 matches 8 bases. This CDR3 region has 15 residues. The germline V gene encodes CDR1 SNHLY and CDR2 FYNNEI. J lost 0 bases, V lost 3 bases, and 3 bases had no gene match. Here the CDR3 reads CASSDRGPSNYGYTF. The CDR3 coding sequence is TGTGCCAGCAGTGACAGGGGGCCCTCTAACTATGGCTACACCTTC.

This clone was counted once. J is TRBJ1-2 and V is TRBV29-1; TRBD1 aligns across 11 bases. Trimming at V came to 3 bases and at J to 8 bases, leaving 5 bases not matched to a gene. CDR1 is SQVTM, CDR2 ANQGSEA, per germline. The CDR3 loop spans 13 amino acids. The chain's CDR3 is CSVDGTGGAGYTF. CDR3 nucleotides: TGCAGCGTTGATGGGACAGGGGGAGCAGGCTACACCTTC.

The count of this clone is one. The chain recombines TRBV5-8 with TRBJ2-7; D perhaps matches TRBD2 (6 bases). V dropped 4 bases and J dropped 2 bases, with 10 bases sitting between them. CDR1 and CDR2 from the germline V gene are SGHTS and YDEGEE. The CDR3 runs 13 residues. CDR3: CASSLWGAYEQYF. For the CDR3, the DNA is TGTGCCAGCAGCCTCTGGGGGGCCTACGAGCAGTACTTC.

The table lists this clone with a count of one. The chain joins TRBV7-8 to TRBJ1-2; 7 bases match TRBD1. Germline CDR1 and CDR2: SGHVS and FQNEAQ. The CDR3 is made up of 17 amino acids. V lost 5 bases to trimming and J lost 3 bases; unmatched junction nucleotides: 15. The DNA for the CDR3 is TGTGCCAGCAGCCCGGGGGACAGCTCGCAAGACTACTATGGCTACACCTTC. This gives the protein CASSPGDSSQDYYGYTF.

This clone has a single count. The chain combines TRBV18 with TRBJ2-5; possible D gene TRBD1, 5 bases. V was shortened by 0 bases and J by 2 bases, with 10 bases between the two germline ends. The germline V gene has CDR1 KGHSH and CDR2 LQKENI. The CDR3 runs to 15 residues. The CDR3 region is CASSPPMDKQETQYF. Written as DNA, the CDR3 is TGTGCCAGCTCACCACCGATGGACAAACAAGAGACCCAGTACTTC. The complete variable domain, with remaining parts taken from reference TRBV18 and TRBJ2-5, reads NAGVMQNPRHLVRRRGQEARLRCSPMKGHSHVYWYRQLPEEGLKFMVYLQKENIIDESGMPKERFSAEFPKEGPSILRIQQVVRGDSAAYFCASSPPMDKQETQYFGPGTRLLVL.

V usage is TRBV6-6 and J usage is TRBJ2-1, with 8 bases matching TRBD2. CDR1 and CDR2 (germline): MNHNY, SVGAGI (reference sequence). V shed 5 bases and J 9 bases; nucleotides not matched to a gene: 9. The CDR3 is 14 residues long. The CDR3 DNA sequence: TGTGCCAGCAGTGAGTCGGGGGGGTTTGGTGAGCAGTTCTTC. The encoded protein is CASSESGGFGEQFF.

This chain uses TRBV6-6 with TRBJ2-7, with a tentative D call TRBD1 (6 bases). V shed 7 bases and J shed 0 bases, with 13 bases lying between them. The CDR3 spans 14 residues. CDR1 is MNHNY and CDR2 is SVGAGI in the germline V gene (reference sequence). CDR3 sequence: CASTPGTRSYEQYF. In DNA form, the CDR3 reads TGTGCCAGCACCCCCGGGACACGCTCCTACGAGCAGTACTTC.

The V call is TRBV12-5, the J call TRBJ1-5; maybe TRBD1 (6 bases). This CDR3 region has 15 residues. CDR1 is LGHNT and CDR2 is FRNRAP in the germline V gene. V lost 3 bases to trimming and J lost 3 bases, with 12 bases between them. The CDR3 loop is CASGFGQSTNQPQHF. CDR3 nucleotides: TGTGCTAGTGGTTTTGGACAGTCAACCAATCAGCCCCAGCATTTT.

The chain employs TRBV6-5 and TRBJ1-4; no clear D gene. The V end lost 6 bases, the J end lost 0 bases, and 8 bases lay between the germline ends. From germline, CDR1 is MNHEY and CDR2 SVGAGI. This CDR3 contains 14 residues. The CDR3 bases are TGTGCCAGCAGGGACCTAACAACTAATGAAAAACTGTTTTTT. This codes for CASRDLTTNEKLFF.